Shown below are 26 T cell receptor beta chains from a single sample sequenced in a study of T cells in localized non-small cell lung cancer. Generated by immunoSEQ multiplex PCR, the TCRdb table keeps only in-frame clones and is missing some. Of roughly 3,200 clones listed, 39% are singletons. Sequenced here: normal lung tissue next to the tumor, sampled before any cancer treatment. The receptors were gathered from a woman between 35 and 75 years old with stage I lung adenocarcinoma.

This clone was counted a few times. This CDR3 is CASSLTGGEGRNEQFF. The CDR3 DNA reads as TGTGCCAGCAGCTTAACGGGTGGGGAGGGCCGCAATGAGCAGTTCTTC. This chain connects TRBV11-3 to TRBJ2-1; 7 bases line up with TRBD2. The trim removed 2 bases at V and 6 bases at J, leaving 10 bases unmatched. The CDR3 totals 16 residues. Germline loops: CDR1 SGHNT, CDR2 YENEEA.

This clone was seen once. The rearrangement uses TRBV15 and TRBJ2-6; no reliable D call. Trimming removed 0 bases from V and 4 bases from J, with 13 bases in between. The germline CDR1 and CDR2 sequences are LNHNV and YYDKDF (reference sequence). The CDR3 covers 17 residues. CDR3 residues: CATSRDLIGPGANVLTF. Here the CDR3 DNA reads TGTGCCACCAGCAGAGATCTCATCGGGCCCGGGGCCAACGTCCTGACTTTC.

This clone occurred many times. The CDR3 reads CASSLGGSRVYEQYF. DNA for the CDR3: TGTGCCAGCAGCTTAGGTGGATCTAGGGTCTACGAGCAGTACTTC. This sequence joins TRBV11-3 and TRBJ2-7, with D unclear. CDR3 length equals 15 residues. V lost 1 base to trimming and J lost 3 bases, with 13 bases between them. Germline CDR1 and CDR2: SGHNT and YENEEA. Looking up the rest from reference TRBV11-3 and TRBJ2-7 gives the full variable domain: EAGVVQSPRYKIIEKKQPVAFWCNPISGHNTLYWYLQNLGQGPELLIRYENEEAVDDSQLPKDRFSAERLKGVDSTLKIQPAELGDSAVYLCASSLGGSRVYEQYFGPGTRLTVT.

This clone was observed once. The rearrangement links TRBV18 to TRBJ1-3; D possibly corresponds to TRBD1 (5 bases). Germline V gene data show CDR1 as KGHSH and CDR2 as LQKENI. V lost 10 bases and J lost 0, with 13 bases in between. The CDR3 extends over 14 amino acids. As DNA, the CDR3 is TGTGCCATCCCCGGACATAGCTCTGGAAACACCATATATTTT. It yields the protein CAIPGHSSGNTIYF.

Written as DNA, the CDR3 is TGTGCCAGCTCACCAGGACGCGGTACGCAGTATTTT. Encoded protein: CASSPGRGTQYF. The chain links TRBV18 to TRBJ2-3; D is undetermined. Germline assignment: CDR1 KGHSH and CDR2 LQKENI. Between the trimmed V and J ends, which lost 2 bases and 8 bases, there was a span of 8 bases. The CDR3 extends over 12 amino acids.

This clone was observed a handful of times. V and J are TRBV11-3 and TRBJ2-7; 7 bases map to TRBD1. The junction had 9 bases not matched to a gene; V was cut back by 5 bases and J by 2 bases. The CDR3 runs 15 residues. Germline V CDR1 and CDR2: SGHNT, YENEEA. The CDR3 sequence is CASSPLGTDPYEQYF. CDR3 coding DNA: TGTGCCAGCAGCCCCCTGGGGACAGACCCCTACGAGCAGTACTTC.

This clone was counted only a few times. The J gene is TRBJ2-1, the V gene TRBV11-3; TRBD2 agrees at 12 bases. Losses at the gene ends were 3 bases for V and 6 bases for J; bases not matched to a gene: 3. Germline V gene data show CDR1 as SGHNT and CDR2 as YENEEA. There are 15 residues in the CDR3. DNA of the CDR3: TGTGCCAGCAGCTTCTCGACTAGCGGGAGCAATGAGCAGTTCTTC. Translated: CASSFSTSGSNEQFF.

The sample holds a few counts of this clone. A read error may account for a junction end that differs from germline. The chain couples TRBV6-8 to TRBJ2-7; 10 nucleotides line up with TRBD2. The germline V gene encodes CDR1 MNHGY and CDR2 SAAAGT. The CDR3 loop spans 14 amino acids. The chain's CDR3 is CASSNERGGYEQYF. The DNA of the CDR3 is TGTGCCAGCAGTAACGAGCGGGGGGGGTACGAGCAGTATTTC.

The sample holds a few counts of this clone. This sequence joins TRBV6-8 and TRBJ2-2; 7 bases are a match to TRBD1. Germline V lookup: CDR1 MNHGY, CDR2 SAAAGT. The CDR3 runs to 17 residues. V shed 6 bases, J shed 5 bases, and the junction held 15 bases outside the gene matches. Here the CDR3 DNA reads TGTGCCAGCAGCGAGCGGACAGGCGGAAGAGAGACCGGGGAGCTGTTTTTT. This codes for CASSERTGGRETGELFF.

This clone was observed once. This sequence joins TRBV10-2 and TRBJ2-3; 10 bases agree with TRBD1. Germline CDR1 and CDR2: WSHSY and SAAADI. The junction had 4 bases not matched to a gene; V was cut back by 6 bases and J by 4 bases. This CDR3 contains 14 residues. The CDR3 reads CASSRDRGADTQYF. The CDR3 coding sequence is TGCGCCAGCAGCAGGGACAGGGGTGCAGATACGCAGTATTTT.

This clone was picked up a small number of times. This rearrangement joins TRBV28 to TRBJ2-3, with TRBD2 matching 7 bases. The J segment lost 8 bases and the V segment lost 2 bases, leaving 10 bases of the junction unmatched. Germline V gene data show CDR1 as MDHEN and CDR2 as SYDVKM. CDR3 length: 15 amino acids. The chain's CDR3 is CASSLQASGARTQYF. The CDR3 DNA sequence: TGTGCCAGCAGTTTACAAGCTAGCGGAGCCCGTACGCAGTATTTT.

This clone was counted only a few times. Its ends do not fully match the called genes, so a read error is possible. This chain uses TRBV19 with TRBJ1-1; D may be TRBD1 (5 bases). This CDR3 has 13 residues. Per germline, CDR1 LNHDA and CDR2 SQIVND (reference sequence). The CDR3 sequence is CASSRRGNTEAFF. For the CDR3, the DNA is TGTGCCAGCAGTAGGAGGGGGAACACTGAAGCTTTCTTT.

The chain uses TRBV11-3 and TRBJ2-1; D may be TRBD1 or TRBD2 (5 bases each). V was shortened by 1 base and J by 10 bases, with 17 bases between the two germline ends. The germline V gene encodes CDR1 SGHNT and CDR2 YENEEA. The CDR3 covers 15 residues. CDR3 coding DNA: TGTGCCAGCAGCTTAGGTTCGCATTGGGACGGGGAGCAGTTCTTC. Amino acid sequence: CASSLGSHWDGEQFF.

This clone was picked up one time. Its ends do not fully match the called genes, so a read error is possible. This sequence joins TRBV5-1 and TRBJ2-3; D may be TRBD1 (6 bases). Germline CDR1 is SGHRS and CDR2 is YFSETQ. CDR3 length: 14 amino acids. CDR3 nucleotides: TGCGCCACCAGCCGACAGGAAGGCACAGATACGCAGTATTTT. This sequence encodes CATSRQEGTDTQYF. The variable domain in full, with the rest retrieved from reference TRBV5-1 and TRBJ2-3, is KAGVTQTPRYLIKTRGQQVTLSCSPISGHRSVSWYQQTPGQGLQFLFEYFSETQRNKGNFPGRFSGRQFSNSRSEMNVSTLELGDSALYLCATSRQEGTDTQYFGPGTRLTVL.

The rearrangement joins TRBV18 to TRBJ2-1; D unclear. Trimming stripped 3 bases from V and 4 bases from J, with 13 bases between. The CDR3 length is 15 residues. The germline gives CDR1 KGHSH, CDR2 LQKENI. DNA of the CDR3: TGTGCCAGCTCACCCCTAACGGGCTCATACAATGAGCAGTTCTTC. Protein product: CASSPLTGSYNEQFF.

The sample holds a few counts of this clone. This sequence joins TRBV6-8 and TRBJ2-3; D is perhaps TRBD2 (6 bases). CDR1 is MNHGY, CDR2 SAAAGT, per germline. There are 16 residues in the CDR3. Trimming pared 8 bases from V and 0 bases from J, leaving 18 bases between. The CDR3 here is CASAAGRDPSTDTQYF. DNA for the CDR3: TGTGCCAGCGCCGCGGGACGGGACCCTAGCACAGATACGCAGTATTTT.

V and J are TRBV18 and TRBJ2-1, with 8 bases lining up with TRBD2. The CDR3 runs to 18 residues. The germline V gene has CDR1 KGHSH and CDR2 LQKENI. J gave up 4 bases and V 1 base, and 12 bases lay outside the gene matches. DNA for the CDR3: TGTGCCAGCTCACCACAGAGTGGGACGGGAGGGATTTACAATGAGCAGTTCTTC. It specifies CASSPQSGTGGIYNEQFF.

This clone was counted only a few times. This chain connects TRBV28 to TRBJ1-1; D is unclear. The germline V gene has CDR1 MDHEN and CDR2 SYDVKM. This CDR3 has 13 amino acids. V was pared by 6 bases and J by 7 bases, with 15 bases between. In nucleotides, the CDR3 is TGTGCCAGCAGCCGCCGACCCATACTTGAAGCTTTCTTT. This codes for CASSRRPILEAFF.

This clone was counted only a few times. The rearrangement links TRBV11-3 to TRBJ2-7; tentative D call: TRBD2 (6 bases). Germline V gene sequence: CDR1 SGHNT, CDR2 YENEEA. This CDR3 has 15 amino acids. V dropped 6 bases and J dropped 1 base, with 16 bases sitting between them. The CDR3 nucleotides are TGTGCCAGCAGTTTTGCCGGGACTTCGTCCTACGAGCAGTACTTC. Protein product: CASSFAGTSSYEQYF.

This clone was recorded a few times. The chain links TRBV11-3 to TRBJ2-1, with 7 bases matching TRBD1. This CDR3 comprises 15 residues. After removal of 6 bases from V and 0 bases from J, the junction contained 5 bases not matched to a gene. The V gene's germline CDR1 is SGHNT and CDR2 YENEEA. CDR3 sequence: CASSSGQISYNEQFF. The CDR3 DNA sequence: TGTGCCAGCAGTTCGGGACAGATCTCCTACAATGAGCAGTTCTTC. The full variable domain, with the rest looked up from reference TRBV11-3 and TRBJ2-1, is EAGVVQSPRYKIIEKKQPVAFWCNPISGHNTLYWYLQNLGQGPELLIRYENEEAVDDSQLPKDRFSAERLKGVDSTLKIQPAELGDSAVYLCASSSGQISYNEQFFGPGTRLTVL.

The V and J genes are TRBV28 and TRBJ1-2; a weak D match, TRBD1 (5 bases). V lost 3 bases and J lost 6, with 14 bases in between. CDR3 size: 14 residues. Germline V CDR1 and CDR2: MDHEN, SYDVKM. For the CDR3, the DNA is TGTGCCAGCAGTTTCTCGGGGGGTGGAAATGGCTACACCTTC. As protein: CASSFSGGGNGYTF.

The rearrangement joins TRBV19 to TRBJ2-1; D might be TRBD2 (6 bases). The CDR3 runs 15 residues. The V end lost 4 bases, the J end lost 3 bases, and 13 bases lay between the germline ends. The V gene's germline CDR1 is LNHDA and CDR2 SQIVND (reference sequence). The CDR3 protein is CASSNGDFLYNEQFF. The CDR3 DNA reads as TGTGCCAGTAGTAACGGGGACTTCCTCTACAATGAGCAGTTCTTC.

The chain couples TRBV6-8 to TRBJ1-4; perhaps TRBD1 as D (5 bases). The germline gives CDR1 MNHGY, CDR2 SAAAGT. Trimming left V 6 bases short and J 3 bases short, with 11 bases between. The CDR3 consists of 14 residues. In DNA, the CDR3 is TGTGCCAGCAGGAGCCAGGGATCTAATGAAAAACTGTTTTTT. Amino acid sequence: CASRSQGSNEKLFF.

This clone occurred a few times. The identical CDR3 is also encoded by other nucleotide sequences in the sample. The CDR3 nucleotides are TGTGCCAGCAGCTTAGTTAGTAGCGGGACCTTCTACAATGAGCAGTTCTTC. This codes for CASSLVSSGTFYNEQFF. The gene calls are TRBV11-3 and TRBJ2-1; 8 positions agree with TRBD2. The CDR3 runs to 17 residues. Germline V gives CDR1 SGHNT, CDR2 YENEEA. After removal of 1 base from V and 3 bases from J, the junction contained 8 bases not matched to a gene.

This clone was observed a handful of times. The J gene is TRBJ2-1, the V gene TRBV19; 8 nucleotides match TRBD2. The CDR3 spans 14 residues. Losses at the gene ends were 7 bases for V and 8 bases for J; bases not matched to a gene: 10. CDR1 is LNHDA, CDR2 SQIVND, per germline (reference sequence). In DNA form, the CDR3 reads TGTGCCAGTAAAAGCGGGAGCGCCGAGGATGAGCAGTTCTTC. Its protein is CASKSGSAEDEQFF.

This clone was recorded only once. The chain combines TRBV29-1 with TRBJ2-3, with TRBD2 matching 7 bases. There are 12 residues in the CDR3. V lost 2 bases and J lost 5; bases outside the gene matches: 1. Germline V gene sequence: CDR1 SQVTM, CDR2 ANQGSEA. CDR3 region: CSVEIAGDTQYF. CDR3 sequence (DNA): TGCAGCGTTGAAATAGCGGGAGATACGCAGTATTTT.